A single sample is the source of the 32 T cell receptor beta chains below, sequenced in a study of T cell responses to AZD1222 COVID-19 vaccine (dated by TCRdb to the early 2020s). In the paper's terms, the time point label means: about 28 days (+/-7) after the second vaccine dose. Library preparation was by the immunoSEQ multiplex PCR assay. As stored in TCRdb, this immuneACCESS dataset retains in-frame rearrangements with V and J assigned. A fraction of the clones does not appear; measured against another copy, unresolved V genes explain less than half of the discrepancy, and the remainder lacks a known reason. In this sample the table shows fewer than 110,000 clones, roughly 85% of which occur a single time. The ten largest clones capture approximately 4.8% of the sample. Sequencing used peripheral blood, obtained 28 days after the second AZD1222 dose. Source of these receptors: an adult who received the AZD1222 COVID-19 vaccine.

This chain uses TRBV4-3 with TRBJ2-1; 7 bases match TRBD1. Germline V CDR1 and CDR2: LGHNA, YSLEER. V gave up 0 bases and J gave up 6 bases; unmatched junction bases: 8. The CDR3 is 16 residues long. The CDR3 reads CASSQDGTASLNEQFF. CDR3 nucleotide sequence: TGCGCCAGCAGCCAAGATGGGACAGCGTCACTCAATGAGCAGTTCTTC.

Only one count was recorded for this clone. The chain combines TRBV20-1 with TRBJ2-2; 11 bases line up with TRBD2. The CDR3 runs 15 residues. The germline CDR1 and CDR2 sequences are DFQATT and SNEGSKA (reference sequence). The ends lost 3 bases at V and 5 bases at J; junction bases unmatched: 5. CDR3 sequence (DNA): TGCAGTGCTAGTTCGGCTAGCGGGGGGACCGGGGAGCTGTTTTTT. Translation: CSASSASGGTGELFF.

The chain recombines TRBV14 with TRBJ1-1, with no clear D. With 4 bases removed from V and 6 bases from J, the gap between germline ends came to 6 bases. The germline V gene encodes CDR1 SGHDN and CDR2 FVKESK. CDR3 size: 11 residues. The DNA for the CDR3 is TGTGCCAGCAGCCTAGGGCCTGAAGCTTTCTTT. Residues: CASSLGPEAFF. The variable domain in full, with the rest retrieved from reference TRBV14 and TRBJ1-1, is EAGVTQFPSHSVIEKGQTVTLRCDPISGHDNLYWYRRVMGKEIKFLLHFVKESKQDESGMPNNRFLAERTGGTYSTLKVQPAELEDSGVYFCASSLGPEAFFGQGTRLTVV.

The chain is built from TRBV2 and TRBJ2-7; the D is unclear. CDR1 and CDR2 (germline): SNHLY, FYNNEI. The CDR3 spans 13 residues. Deletions cut 6 bases from V and 3 bases from J, with 12 bases between. CDR3 DNA: TGTGCCAGCAGGGTAGGGATTTACTACGAGCAGTACTTC. This codes for CASRVGIYYEQYF.

V is TRBV10-3 and J is TRBJ2-7; 8 bases are shared with TRBD1. With 5 bases clipped from V and 5 bases from J, the junction kept 8 bases outside the gene matches. CDR1 ENHRY and CDR2 SYGVKD come from the germline V gene. This CDR3 has 14 residues. The CDR3 loop is CAISRTLQGDEQYF. The CDR3 DNA reads as TGTGCCATCAGTCGAACCCTACAGGGGGACGAGCAGTACTTC.

This chain links TRBV4-1 with TRBJ1-1; D is uncertain. This CDR3 is built from 15 residues. Germline V gene lookup returns CDR1 MGHRA and CDR2 YSYEKL. V was pared by 3 bases and J by 4 bases, with 15 bases between. CDR3 region: CASSHPNLGSTEAFF. In nucleotides, the CDR3 is TGCGCCAGCAGCCACCCAAACCTGGGGAGCACTGAAGCTTTCTTT.

The chain is built from TRBV11-2 and TRBJ1-2; TRBD1 might be the D (5 bases). This CDR3 is built from 14 residues. The ends were cut back, 5 bases at V and 1 base at J, with 11 bases in the middle. Germline V lookup: CDR1 SGHAT, CDR2 FQNNGV. CDR3 sequence: CASSPAGGNYGYTF. For the CDR3, the DNA is TGTGCCAGCAGCCCCGCTGGGGGTAACTATGGCTACACCTTC.

The V gene is TRBV24-1, the J gene TRBJ1-1; TRBD1 matches at 7 bases. The CDR3 contains 16 residues. With 4 bases clipped from V and 4 bases from J, the junction kept 11 bases outside the gene matches. Germline values: CDR1 KGHDR, CDR2 SFDVKD. CDR3 region: CATSDSRQGRGTEAFF. CDR3 DNA: TGTGCCACCAGTGACTCACGACAGGGCAGGGGCACTGAAGCTTTCTTT.

The genes are TRBV5-1 and TRBJ1-2; 12 nucleotides agree with TRBD1. Germline CDR1 reads SGHRS; CDR2 reads YFSETQ. The CDR3 has 14 residues. J was trimmed by 6 bases and V by 5 bases; bases with no gene match: 5. CDR3 loop: CASSPGQGAHGYTF. CDR3 in DNA: TGCGCCAGCAGTCCGGGACAGGGGGCGCATGGCTACACCTTC.

The V gene is TRBV6-5, the J gene TRBJ2-7; 9 bases fit TRBD1. CDR3 length: 15 residues. J was trimmed by 3 bases and V by 2 bases; bases with no gene match: 5. Germline assignment: CDR1 MNHEY and CDR2 SVGAGI. The CDR3 here is CASSYTGTGNYEQYF. The DNA for the CDR3 is TGTGCCAGCAGTTACACCGGGACAGGGAACTACGAGCAGTACTTC.

The chain uses TRBV2 and TRBJ1-1; D gene unclear. The germline V gene encodes CDR1 SNHLY and CDR2 FYNNEI. This CDR3 is built from 14 residues. The ends were cut back, 4 bases at V and 1 base at J, with 10 bases in the middle. The DNA of the CDR3 is TGTGCCAGCAGTGGCCCGGAAGGGAACACTGAAGCTTTCTTT. This sequence encodes CASSGPEGNTEAFF.

This clone was seen just once. The rearrangement links TRBV27 to TRBJ1-2; unclear D gene. V dropped 3 bases and J dropped 3 bases, with 8 bases sitting between them. From germline, CDR1 is MNHEY and CDR2 SMNVEV (reference sequence). The CDR3 totals 13 residues. For the CDR3, the DNA is TGTGCCAGCAGTTTGTCCCCTGACTATGGCTACACCTTC. Encoded protein: CASSLSPDYGYTF.

The chain recombines TRBV6-2 or TRBV6-3 with TRBJ2-1, with D uncertain. With 2 bases removed from V and 8 bases from J, the gap between germline ends came to 16 bases. The CDR3 contains 15 residues. Germline CDR1 and CDR2: MNHEY and SVGEGT. In DNA form, the CDR3 reads TGTGCCAGCAGTTACCGTGGGGAATCCGGGTATGAGCAGTTCTTC. It yields the protein CASSYRGESGYEQFF.

J is TRBJ1-2 and V is TRBV10-2; D unresolved. Germline V gives CDR1 WSHSY, CDR2 SAAADI. The CDR3 has 11 amino acids. Trimming took off 4 bases at V and 5 bases at J, with 5 bases between the two ends. CDR3 protein: CASSGWYGYTF. The CDR3 DNA reads as TGCGCCAGCAGTGGGTGGTATGGCTACACCTTC.

J is TRBJ1-2 and V is TRBV7-2; 8 bases are shared with TRBD1. Per germline, CDR1 SGHTA and CDR2 FQGNSA. Trimming at V came to 2 bases and at J to 8 bases, leaving 4 bases not matched to a gene. The CDR3 sequence is 13 residues long. The CDR3 reads CASSLQGARGYTF. CDR3 sequence (DNA): TGTGCCAGCAGCTTACAGGGGGCGCGCGGCTACACCTTC. Full variable domain (rest looked up from reference TRBV7-2 and TRBJ1-2): GAGVSQSPSNKVTEKGKDVELRCDPISGHTALYWYRQSLGQGLEFLIYFQGNSAPDKSGLPSDRFSAERTGGSVSTLTIQRTQQEDSAVYLCASSLQGARGYTFGSGTRLTVV.

This chain links TRBV2 with TRBJ2-5; TRBD1 or TRBD2 may be the D gene (6 bases each). Germline V lookup: CDR1 SNHLY, CDR2 FYNNEI. The V gene lost 7 bases and the J gene lost 6 bases, with 15 bases spanning the gap. This CDR3 spans 13 amino acids. The CDR3, as DNA: TGTGCCAGCAACGGGGGCCCAGGGAAGACCCAGTACTTC. Translating gives CASNGGPGKTQYF.

This chain joins TRBV19 and TRBJ1-2, with TRBD1 matching 8 bases. The V gene's germline CDR1 is LNHDA and CDR2 SQIVND (reference sequence). The CDR3 has 13 residues. V lost 6 bases, J lost 4 bases, and 4 bases stayed unmatched. CDR3 nucleotides: TGTGCCAGTAGCACAGGGGGTGTCTATGGCTACACCTTC. It translates to CASSTGGVYGYTF.

The rearrangement links TRBV29-1 to TRBJ1-2, with D unclear. Germline CDR1 reads SQVTM; CDR2 reads ANQGSEA. Trimming removed 6 bases from V and 6 bases from J, with 14 bases in between. The CDR3 totals 12 residues. CDR3: CSVKGVTDGYTF. The DNA of the CDR3 is TGCAGCGTCAAGGGAGTCACGGATGGCTACACCTTC. Drawing the rest from reference TRBV29-1 and TRBJ1-2, the complete variable domain is SAVISQKPSRDICQRGTSLTIQCQVDSQVTMMFWYRQQPGQSLTLIATANQGSEATYESGFVIDKFPISRPNLTFSTLTVSNMSPEDSSIYLCSVKGVTDGYTFGSGTRLTVV.

This chain uses TRBV7-9 with TRBJ2-5; D is uncertain. The germline gives CDR1 SEHNR, CDR2 FQNEAQ (reference sequence). The length of the CDR3 is 14 residues. V lost 5 bases, J lost 5 bases, and 15 bases lay in between. CDR3 region: CASSRSQYGETQYF. CDR3 nucleotide sequence: TGTGCCAGCAGCCGATCCCAGTACGGCGAGACCCAGTACTTC.

V gene TRBV7-9 combines with J gene TRBJ1-6; 7 bases agree with TRBD1. This CDR3 is 13 amino acids long. CDR1 and CDR2 from the germline V gene are SEHNR and FQNEAQ (reference sequence). The ends lost 6 bases at V and 11 bases at J; junction bases unmatched: 7. CDR3: CASRMTGWTPLHF. The DNA of the CDR3 is TGTGCCAGCAGGATGACAGGGTGGACACCCCTCCACTTT.

V and J are TRBV15 and TRBJ2-7; D is unresolved. V was shortened by 0 bases and J by 3 bases, with 9 bases between the two germline ends. The germline CDR1 and CDR2 sequences are LNHNV and YYDKDF (reference sequence). The CDR3 extends over 14 amino acids. The CDR3 spells CATSRERQDYEQYF. The CDR3 coding sequence is TGTGCCACCAGCAGAGAACGTCAGGACTACGAGCAGTACTTC.

In DNA, the CDR3 is TGTGCCACCAGCAGGGCCTTCACAGGGGCGGGCGGGGAGCTGTTTTTT. As protein: CATSRAFTGAGGELFF. The chain links TRBV15 to TRBJ2-2, with 7 bases that match TRBD1. V shed 3 bases and J 7 bases; nucleotides not matched to a gene: 11. CDR1 is LNHNV, CDR2 YYDKDF, per germline (reference sequence). The CDR3 totals 16 residues. Full variable domain (rest looked up from reference TRBV15 and TRBJ2-2): DAMVIQNPRYQVTQFGKPVTLSCSQTLNHNVMYWYQQKSSQAPKLLFHYYDKDFNNEADTPDNFQSRRPNTSFCFLDIRSPGLGDTAMYLCATSRAFTGAGGELFFGEGSRLTVL.

This chain links TRBV5-4 with TRBJ2-5, with unresolved D. From germline, CDR1 is SGHNT and CDR2 YYREEE (reference sequence). V was pared by 0 bases and J by 10 bases, with 7 bases between. This CDR3 contains 11 residues. CDR3 region: CASSLERDQYF. CDR3 coding DNA: TGTGCCAGCAGCTTGGAGCGTGACCAGTACTTC.

This sequence joins TRBV5-6 and TRBJ1-4; the match to TRBD1 covers 10 bases. The germline gives CDR1 SGHDT, CDR2 YYEEEE. This CDR3 comprises 16 residues. V trimming: 0 bases; J trimming: 6 bases; junction bases outside the gene matches: 5. The CDR3 reads CASSLADRGRDEKLFF. In DNA, the CDR3 is TGTGCCAGCAGCTTGGCCGACAGGGGGCGAGATGAAAAACTGTTTTTT. Supplemented by reference TRBV5-6 and TRBJ1-4, the full variable domain reads DAGVTQSPTHLIKTRGQQVTLRCSPKSGHDTVSWYQQALGQGPQFIFQYYEEEERQRGNFPDRFSGHQFPNYSSELNVNALLLGDSALYLCASSLADRGRDEKLFFGSGTQLSVL.

The V gene is TRBV5-1, the J gene TRBJ2-7; D not certain. CDR1 is SGHRS and CDR2 is YFSETQ in the germline V gene. V gave up 0 bases and J gave up 7 bases, with 14 bases separating them. This CDR3 is built from 14 residues. The CDR3 DNA reads TGCGCCAGCAGCTTGGTTAGCCCTCCTACGGAGCAGTACTTC. It is translated as CASSLVSPPTEQYF. Drawing the rest from reference TRBV5-1 and TRBJ2-7, the complete variable domain is KAGVTQTPRYLIKTRGQQVTLSCSPISGHRSVSWYQQTPGQGLQFLFEYFSETQRNKGNFPGRFSGRQFSNSRSEMNVSTLELGDSALYLCASSLVSPPTEQYFGPGTRLTVT.

V usage is TRBV19 and J usage is TRBJ1-5, with a tentative D call TRBD1 (5 bases). The V end lost 3 bases, the J end lost 9 bases, and 18 bases lay between the germline ends. CDR1 is LNHDA and CDR2 is SQIVND in the germline V gene (reference sequence). This CDR3 contains 15 residues. The CDR3 DNA reads as TGTGCCAGTAGTATGACCCGGGACGGGATTGGGCCCCAGCATTTT. Residues: CASSMTRDGIGPQHF.

This clone has a handful of counts. This chain joins TRBV5-1 and TRBJ1-6; D is unresolved. The V and J ends lost 0 bases and 10 bases respectively, with 11 bases between them. This CDR3 comprises 14 residues. In germline, CDR1 is SGHRS, CDR2 YFSETQ. CDR3 bases: TGCGCCAGCAGCTTGGCCGGGCAAAACTCACCCCTCCACTTT. Its protein product is CASSLAGQNSPLHF.

The V gene is TRBV7-8, the J gene TRBJ1-4; 10 positions agree with TRBD1. The CDR3 spans 18 residues. V was clipped by 5 bases and J by 8 bases; unmatched bases: 17. Per germline, CDR1 SGHVS and CDR2 FQNEAQ. CDR3 DNA: TGTGCCAGCAGCCCAATCCAGGGACAGGGGATAAAGGGAGAAAAACTGTTTTTT. This gives the protein CASSPIQGQGIKGEKLFF.

The V and J genes are TRBV4-2 and TRBJ1-1; D is ambiguous. The V gene lost 4 bases and the J gene lost 2 bases, with 17 bases spanning the gap. This CDR3 spans 16 amino acids. Germline-derived CDR1 and CDR2 are LGHNA and YNFKEQ. The CDR3 sequence is CASSPPHGSFNTEAFF. The CDR3 bases are TGTGCCAGCAGCCCACCTCACGGGTCTTTCAACACTGAAGCTTTCTTT.

V is TRBV24-1 and J is TRBJ2-2; 9 nucleotides agree with TRBD1. V gave up 5 bases and J gave up 2 bases; unmatched junction bases: 2. Germline CDR1 reads KGHDR; CDR2 reads SFDVKD. The length of the CDR3 is 15 residues. The CDR3 nucleotides read TGTGCCACCAGTGGTACAGGGGGCAACACCGGGGAGCTGTTTTTT. This codes for CATSGTGGNTGELFF.

The rearrangement uses TRBV30 and TRBJ1-1; 9 bases are shared with TRBD1. Germline CDR1 and CDR2: GTSNPN and SVGIG (reference sequence). Losses at the gene ends were 2 bases for V and 10 bases for J; bases not matched to a gene: 8. This CDR3 has 13 residues. CDR3 coding DNA: TGTGCCTGGAGTCCCACAGGGGGCTTTGGAGCTTTCTTT. Its translation is CAWSPTGGFGAFF.

The genes are TRBV11-2 and TRBJ2-1, with D unresolved. Germline V gives CDR1 SGHAT, CDR2 FQNNGV. Trimming pared 5 bases from V and 8 bases from J, leaving 16 bases between. The length of the CDR3 is 14 residues. The CDR3 DNA sequence: TGTGCCAGCAGCCTAGGTTCACACATCCATGAGCAGTTCTTC. Translating it yields CASSLGSHIHEQFF.